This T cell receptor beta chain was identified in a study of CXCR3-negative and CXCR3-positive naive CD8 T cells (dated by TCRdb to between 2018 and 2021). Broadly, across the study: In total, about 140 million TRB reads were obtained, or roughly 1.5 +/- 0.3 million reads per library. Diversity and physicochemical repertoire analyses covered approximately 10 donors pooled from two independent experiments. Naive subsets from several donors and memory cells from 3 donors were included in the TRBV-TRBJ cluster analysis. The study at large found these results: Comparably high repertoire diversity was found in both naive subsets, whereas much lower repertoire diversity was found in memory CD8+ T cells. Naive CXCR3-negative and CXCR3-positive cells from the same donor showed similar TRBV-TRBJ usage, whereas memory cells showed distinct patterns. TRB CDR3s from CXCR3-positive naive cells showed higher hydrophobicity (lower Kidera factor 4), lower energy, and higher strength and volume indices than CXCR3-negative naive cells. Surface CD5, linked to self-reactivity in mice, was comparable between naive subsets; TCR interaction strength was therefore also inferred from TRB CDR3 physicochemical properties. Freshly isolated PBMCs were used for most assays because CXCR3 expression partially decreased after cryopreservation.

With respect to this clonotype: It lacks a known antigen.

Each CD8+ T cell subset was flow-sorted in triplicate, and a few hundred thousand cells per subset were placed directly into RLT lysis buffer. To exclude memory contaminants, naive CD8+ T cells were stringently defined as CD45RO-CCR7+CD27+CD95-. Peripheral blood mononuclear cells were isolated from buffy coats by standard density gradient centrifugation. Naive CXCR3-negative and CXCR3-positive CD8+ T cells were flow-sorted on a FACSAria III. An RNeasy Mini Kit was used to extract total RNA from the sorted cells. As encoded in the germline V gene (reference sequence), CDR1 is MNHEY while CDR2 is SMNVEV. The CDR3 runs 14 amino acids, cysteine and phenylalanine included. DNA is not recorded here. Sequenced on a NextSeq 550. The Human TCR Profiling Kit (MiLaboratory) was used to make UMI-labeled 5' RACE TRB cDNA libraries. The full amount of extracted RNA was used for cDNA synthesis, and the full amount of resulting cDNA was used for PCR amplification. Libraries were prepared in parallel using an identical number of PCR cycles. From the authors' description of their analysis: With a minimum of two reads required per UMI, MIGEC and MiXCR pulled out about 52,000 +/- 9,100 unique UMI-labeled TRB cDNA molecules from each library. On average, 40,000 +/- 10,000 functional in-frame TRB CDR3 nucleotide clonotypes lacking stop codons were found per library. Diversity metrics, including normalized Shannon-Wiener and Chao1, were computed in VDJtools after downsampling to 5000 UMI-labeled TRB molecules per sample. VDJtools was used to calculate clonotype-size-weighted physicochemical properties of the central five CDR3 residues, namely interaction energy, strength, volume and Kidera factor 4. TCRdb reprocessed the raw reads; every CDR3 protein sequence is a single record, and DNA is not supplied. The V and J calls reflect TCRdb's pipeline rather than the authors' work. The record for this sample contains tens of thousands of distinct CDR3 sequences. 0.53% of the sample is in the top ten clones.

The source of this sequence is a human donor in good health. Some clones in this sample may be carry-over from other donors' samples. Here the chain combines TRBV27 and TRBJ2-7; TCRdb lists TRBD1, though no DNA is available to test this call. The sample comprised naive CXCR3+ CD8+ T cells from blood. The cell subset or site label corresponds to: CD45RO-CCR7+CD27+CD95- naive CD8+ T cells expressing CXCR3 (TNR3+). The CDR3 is CASSFTGGADEQYF.